A selection of T cell receptor beta chains follows, all from one sample in a study of OX40 agonist ivuxolimab in advanced cancers. Data came from immunoSEQ multiplex PCR; TCRdb stores just in-frame clones and leaves some out. The sample contains roughly 59,000 clones, 84% of which appear only once. The input for sequencing was CD4+ or CD8+ T cells sorted from blood, taken in a trial of the OX40 agonist ivuxolimab. The receptors stem from an adult with an advanced solid tumor such as melanoma, head and neck, liver or kidney cancer. CDR3s include the opening cysteine and the closing phenylalanine or tryptophan. Fields, in order: CDR3 protein, CDR3 DNA, V gene, D gene, J gene, clone size. The D gene is left open where the match is weak. Size is omitted from some rows. Given values are once, few, many or a class for expanded clones.

CASSPGTGTDTQYF,TGCGCCAGCAGCCCCGGGACAGGCACAGATACGCAGTATTTT,TRBV5-1,TRBD1,TRBJ2-3,NA
CASSPGLATTDTQYF,TGCGCCAGCAGCCCGGGACTAGCGACCACAGATACGCAGTATTTT,TRBV5-1,TRBD2,TRBJ2-3,NA
CASNGLAGVDEQFF,TGTGCCAGCAACGGACTAGCGGGAGTGGATGAGCAGTTCTTC,TRBV5-8,TRBD2,TRBJ2-1,NA
CASSGDSGGETQYF,TGTGCCAGCAGCGGGGACTCAGGCGGAGAGACCCAGTACTTC,TRBV5-4,NA,TRBJ2-5,NA
CASSFMVQPNEQFF,TGTGCCAGCAGCTTTATGGTACAGCCCAATGAGCAGTTCTTC,TRBV7-2,NA,TRBJ2-1,NA
CATSRDLNPGRGEQYF,TGTGCCACCAGCAGAGATCTCAATCCCGGCAGGGGGGAGCAGTACTTC,TRBV15,TRBD1,TRBJ2-7,NA
CASSPGGTEAFF,TGTGCCAGCAGCCCAGGGGGGACTGAAGCTTTCTTT,TRBV5-4,TRBD1,TRBJ1-1,NA
CASSVLGLETQYF,TGCGCCAGCAGCGTCCTAGGGTTGGAGACCCAGTACTTC,TRBV10-2,NA,TRBJ2-5,NA
CASSLGLETDTQYF,TGTGCCAGCAGCTTGGGACTAGAGACAGATACGCAGTATTTT,TRBV5-4,NA,TRBJ2-3,NA
CAWTRSAVGTDTQYF,TGTGCCTGGACCAGATCTGCCGTCGGCACAGATACGCAGTATTTT,TRBV30,NA,TRBJ2-3,NA
CASSPEGNTIYF,TGTGCCAGCTCACCGGAGGGAAACACCATATATTTT,TRBV18,NA,TRBJ1-3,NA
CASSVGTGGNQPQHF,TGTGCCAGCAGCGTAGGGACAGGGGGCAATCAGCCCCAGCATTTT,TRBV9,TRBD1,TRBJ1-5,few
CAWSGRLAGGIDEQFF,TGTGCCTGGAGTGGTCGGCTAGCGGGAGGAATAGATGAGCAGTTCTTC,TRBV30,TRBD2,TRBJ2-1,NA
CASSTEARATDTQYF,TGTGCCAGCAGCACCGAGGCGAGGGCCACAGATACGCAGTATTTT,TRBV5-8,NA,TRBJ2-3,NA
CASSLGADYNQPQHF,TGTGCCAGCAGCTTGGGGGCAGATTACAATCAGCCCCAGCATTTT,TRBV5-5,NA,TRBJ1-5,NA
CASSLRQANTEAFF,TGTGCCAGCAGCTTGCGACAGGCCAACACTGAAGCTTTCTTT,TRBV7-3,NA,TRBJ1-1,NA
CASSHIDVGVTSYNEQFF,TGCGCCAGCAGCCACATTGACGTCGGAGTAACGTCCTACAATGAGCAGTTCTTC,TRBV4-1,NA,TRBJ2-1,NA
CASSVDTGSGEGYTF,TGTGCCAGCAGCGTAGACACAGGGAGTGGAGAAGGCTACACCTTC,TRBV9,NA,TRBJ1-2,NA
CASSPGLNNYGYTF,TGTGCCAGTTCGCCGGGACTTAATAACTATGGCTACACCTTC,TRBV19,NA,TRBJ1-2,NA
CASSLEAGYTDTQYF,TGTGCCAGCAGCTTGGAGGCGGGGTACACAGATACGCAGTATTTT,TRBV5-4,NA,TRBJ2-3,NA
CASGRQGGGYGYTF,TGCGCCAGCGGCAGGCAGGGCGGCGGCTATGGCTACACCTTC,TRBV5-1,NA,TRBJ1-2,NA
CATSKSLTGATYNEQFF,TGTGCCACCAGCAAATCACTGACAGGGGCTACCTACAATGAGCAGTTCTTC,TRBV15,TRBD1,TRBJ2-1,NA
CASSLNLAGELFF,TGTGCCAGCAGCTTAAATCTAGCCGGGGAGCTGTTTTTT,TRBV7-8,NA,TRBJ2-2,NA
CASSVGDRGTYEQYF,TGTGCCAGCAGCGTAGGGGACAGGGGAACCTACGAGCAGTACTTC,TRBV9,TRBD1,TRBJ2-7,NA
CASSGGSLSYEQYF,TGTGCCAGCAGTGGTGGGAGCCTCTCCTACGAGCAGTACTTC,TRBV2,NA,TRBJ2-7,NA
CASSLAGLAGEQFF,TGTGCCAGCAGCTTAGCCGGACTAGCGGGAGAGCAGTTCTTC,TRBV7-9,TRBD2,TRBJ2-1,once
CATASTQYNSPLHF,TGTGCCACTGCGTCGACACAATATAATTCACCCCTCCACTTT,TRBV6-6,NA,TRBJ1-6,NA
CASSKEGRPPDTQYF,TGTGCCAGCAGCAAAGAGGGCCGGCCCCCAGATACGCAGTATTTT,TRBV21-1,NA,TRBJ2-3,few
CASRSGTEYYGYTF,TGTGCCAGCAGGTCCGGGACAGAATACTATGGCTACACCTTC,TRBV6-6,TRBD1,TRBJ1-2,NA
CASSLGGPATYEQYF,TGTGCCAGCAGCTTAGGCGGGCCAGCCACCTACGAGCAGTACTTC,TRBV7-6,NA,TRBJ2-7,NA
CASSRELMQNNEQFF,TGTGCCAGCAGCCGCGAGCTGATGCAAAACAATGAGCAGTTCTTC,TRBV4-2,NA,TRBJ2-1,NA
CASSATGNTEAFF,TGTGCCAGCAGCGCAACAGGTAACACTGAAGCTTTCTTT,TRBV7-3,NA,TRBJ1-1,NA
CASSQTLAGGYNEQFF,TGTGCCAGCAGCCAGACCCTAGCGGGAGGGTACAATGAGCAGTTCTTC,TRBV4-2,TRBD2,TRBJ2-1,NA
CASSPREKGTEAFF,TGTGCCAGCTCACCACGGGAAAAGGGCACTGAAGCTTTCTTT,TRBV18,NA,TRBJ1-1,once
CASSTGGNTGELFF,TGTGCCAGCTCTACGGGGGGTAACACCGGGGAGCTGTTTTTT,TRBV18,TRBD2,TRBJ2-2,NA
CASSQDGRSGPYF,TGCGCCAGCAGCCAAGATGGCAGAAGCGGCCCCTACTTC,TRBV4-3,NA,TRBJ2-7,NA
CASSQEGLAYEQYF,TGCGCCAGCAGCCAAGAGGGACTAGCTTACGAGCAGTACTTC,TRBV4-1,TRBD2,TRBJ2-7,NA
CASSYDRLSYEQYF,TGTGCCAGCAGTTACGACAGGTTATCCTACGAGCAGTACTTC,TRBV11-1,NA,TRBJ2-7,few
CASSQTSGRSETQYF,TGTGCCAGCAGCCAAACTAGCGGGAGGTCCGAGACCCAGTACTTC,TRBV11-1,TRBD2,TRBJ2-5,once
CGTHLRGILVPQHF,TGTGGCACACACCTCAGGGGAATACTCGTGCCCCAGCATTTT,TRBV28,NA,TRBJ1-5,NA
CASSFQTDSYNEQFF,TGTGCCAGCAGCTTTCAGACCGACAGTTACAATGAGCAGTTCTTC,TRBV7-8,NA,TRBJ2-1,once
CASGGLQNEQFF,TGTGCCAGCGGGGGACTCCAGAATGAGCAGTTCTTC,TRBV2,NA,TRBJ2-1,NA
CASSQATGYNQPQHF,TGCGCCAGCAGCCAAGCAACGGGTTACAATCAGCCCCAGCATTTT,TRBV4-1,NA,TRBJ1-5,NA
CASHEAGTQEKLFF,TGTGCCAGCCATGAGGCAGGGACGCAGGAAAAACTGTTTTTT,TRBV28,NA,TRBJ1-4,NA
CSGPGQSEETQYF,TGCAGCGGCCCGGGACAGAGCGAAGAGACCCAGTACTTC,TRBV29-1,TRBD1,TRBJ2-5,NA
CATSRDAENYGYTF,TGTGCCACCAGCAGAGATGCGGAAAACTATGGCTACACCTTC,TRBV15,NA,TRBJ1-2,NA
CASSPGRSAEAFF,TGCGCCAGCAGTCCGGGGCGCAGCGCTGAAGCTTTCTTT,TRBV4-3,NA,TRBJ1-1,NA
CASRRLVNTGELFF,TGTGCCAGCAGACGACTAGTAAACACCGGGGAGCTGTTTTTT,TRBV2,NA,TRBJ2-2,NA
CAWSRGSGNTIYF,TGTGCCTGGAGTCGAGGGTCTGGAAACACCATATATTTT,TRBV30,NA,TRBJ1-3,NA
CASSSAGANTGELFF,TGTGCCAGCAGCTCCGCGGGTGCGAACACCGGGGAGCTGTTTTTT,TRBV7-7,NA,TRBJ2-2,NA
CASSLPGGETQYF,TGTGCCAGCAGTTTACCCGGCGGAGAGACCCAGTACTTC,TRBV28,NA,TRBJ2-5,NA
CASSLAEYRGYTF,TGCGCCAGCAGCTTGGCCGAGTACCGGGGCTACACCTTC,TRBV5-1,NA,TRBJ1-2,NA
CASSWGLGETQYF,TGTGCCAGCAGCTGGGGACTTGGAGAGACCCAGTACTTC,TRBV7-3,NA,TRBJ2-5,NA